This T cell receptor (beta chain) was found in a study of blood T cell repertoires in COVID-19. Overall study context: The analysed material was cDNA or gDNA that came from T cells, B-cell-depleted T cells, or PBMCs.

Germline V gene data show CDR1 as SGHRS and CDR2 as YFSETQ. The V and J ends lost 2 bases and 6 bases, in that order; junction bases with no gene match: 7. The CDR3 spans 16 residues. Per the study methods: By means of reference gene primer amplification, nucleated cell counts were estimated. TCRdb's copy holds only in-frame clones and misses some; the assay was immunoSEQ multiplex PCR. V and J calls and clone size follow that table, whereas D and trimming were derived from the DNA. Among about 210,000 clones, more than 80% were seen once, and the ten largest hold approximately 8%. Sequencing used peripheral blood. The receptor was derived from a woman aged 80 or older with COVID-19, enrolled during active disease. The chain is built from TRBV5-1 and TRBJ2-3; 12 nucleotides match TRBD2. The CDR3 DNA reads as TGCGCCAGCAGCTTATCTAGCGGGGGGGGCTTGGATACGCAGTATTTT. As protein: CASSLSSGGGLDTQYF.